These T cell receptor beta chains were read from a single sample in a study of blood T cell repertoires in COVID-19. Measured with immunoSEQ multiplex PCR; TCRdb has only the in-frame clones, and not every one. The sample carries a few hundred thousand clones, about 90% recorded once. What was sequenced was peripheral blood. All receptors derive from a man aged 18 to 29 who had recovered from COVID-19. The CDR3 runs from the conserved cysteine through the conserved F or W. D genes are given only for firm matches. For some rows the clone size is stated as once, few or many, or as a class when expanded; others skip it.

d_call j_call v_call clone_size cdr3_aa cdr3_nt
TRBD2 TRBJ2-1 TRBV9 NA CASSATSGSGNEQFF TGTGCCAGCAGCGCGACTAGCGGGAGTGGGAATGAGCAGTTCTTC
NA TRBJ2-5 TRBV11-2 NA CASSLDQVQETQYF TGTGCCAGCAGCTTAGACCAGGTCCAAGAGACCCAGTACTTC
TRBD1 TRBJ2-3 TRBV30 NA CAYYHRGRGDTQYF TGTGCCTACTACCACAGGGGTCGTGGAGATACGCAGTATTTT
TRBD1 TRBJ1-2 TRBV6-1 NA CASSELDRVIYGGYTF TGTGCCAGCAGTGAACTCGACAGGGTTATCTACGGCGGCTACACCTTC
TRBD2 TRBJ2-7 TRBV6-1 NA CASSEVAGILYEQYF TGTGCCAGCAGTGAAGTAGCGGGGATCCTTTACGAGCAGTACTTC
NA TRBJ1-2 TRBV12-3/TRBV12-4 NA CASSLTTNYGYTF TGTGCCAGCAGTTTGACAACCAACTATGGCTACACCTTC
TRBD1 TRBJ1-3 TRBV7-2 NA CASSRDRFSGNTIYF TGTGCCAGCAGCCGGGACAGGTTCTCTGGAAACACCATATATTTT
NA TRBJ1-1 TRBV6-5 NA CASSTPTANTEAFF TGTGCCAGCAGCACCCCGACAGCTAACACTGAAGCTTTCTTT
TRBD1 TRBJ2-1 TRBV10-3 NA CAISEPGTGHYNEQFF TGTGCCATCAGTGAACCCGGGACAGGCCACTACAATGAGCAGTTCTTC
TRBD2 TRBJ2-2 TRBV27 NA CASTLYTGGTGELFF TGTGCCAGCACCTTATATACGGGGGGCACCGGGGAGCTGTTTTTT
NA TRBJ2-1 TRBV19 few CASSDAGTAYNEQFF TGTGCCAGTAGTGACGCGGGAACCGCCTACAATGAGCAGTTCTTC
NA TRBJ2-1 TRBV3-1/TRBV3-2 NA CASSQGLLSYNEQFF TGTGCCAGCAGCCAAGGTCTCCTCTCCTACAATGAGCAGTTCTTC
TRBD1 TRBJ1-6 TRBV6-1 NA CASSELWDRGNSPLHF TGTGCCAGCAGTGAACTCTGGGACAGGGGTAACTCACCCCTCCACTTT
TRBD1 TRBJ1-2 TRBV6-5 NA CASSDRDRVFYGYTF TGTGCCAGCAGCGACAGGGATCGGGTATTCTATGGCTACACCTTC
TRBD1 TRBJ1-4 TRBV7-9 NA CASSRGQGRSTNEKLFF TGTGCCAGCAGCCGAGGACAGGGGAGGTCGACTAATGAAAAACTGTTTTTT
TRBD1 TRBJ2-5 TRBV3-1/TRBV3-2 NA CASSPTWTGQETQYF TGTGCCAGCAGCCCGACCTGGACAGGGCAAGAGACCCAGTACTTC
TRBD2 TRBJ2-1 TRBV3-1/TRBV3-2 few CASSQPHGLAGGTLIFYNEQFF TGTGCCAGCAGCCAGCCCCACGGACTAGCGGGGGGGACCTTGATCTTCTACAATGAGCAGTTCTTC
NA TRBJ2-7 TRBV19 NA CASSISAGWAYEQYF TGTGCCAGTAGTATATCGGCAGGGTGGGCATACGAGCAGTACTTC